A single sample is the source of the 30 T cell receptor beta chains below, sequenced in a study of T-cell reconstitution after alpha-beta-depleted transplantation in children. Unique molecular identifiers tagged the TCRbeta library. A single record per CDR3 protein comes from TCRdb applying MiXCR to the PCR reads. The sample yields more than 200,000 distinct CDR3 sequences, about 9.6% seen once. Sequenced here: PBMCs from the stem cell graft donor, sampled from the stem cell graft. The receptors shown here come from a human donor who donated a stem cell graft to a child with SCID.

This chain links TRBV2 with TRBJ1-4; 7 bases are a match to TRBD1. The V segment lost 5 bases and the J segment 6 bases; nucleotides outside the gene matches: 12. CDR1 SNHLY and CDR2 FYNNEI come from the germline V gene. The CDR3 totals 16 residues. In nucleotides, the CDR3 is TGTGCCAGCAGTCCGGACAGGCTCGGATTGGATGAAAAACTGTTTTTT. Translated, it gives CASSPDRLGLDEKLFF.

Turning to this clonotype: A much larger clone is a single base away; this may be a read error. This CDR3 is missing its conserved last phenylalanine or tryptophan, likely due to a read error. V usage is TRBV29-1 and J usage is TRBJ2-7, with D tentatively TRBD1 (7 bases). Germline CDR1 SQVTM, CDR2 ANQGSEA. The CDR3 sequence is 13 residues long. Trimming removed 6 bases at V and 2 bases at J, with 14 bases between. This CDR3 is CSVQRRGPYEQYL. CDR3 bases: TGCAGCGTACAGAGGAGGGGGCCCTACGAGCAGTACCTC.

This clonotype was counted many times. The DNA of the CDR3 is TGTGCCAGCAGCCAAGGAGAGGGGGAGCAGTTCTTC. It codes for CASSQGEGEQFF. V and J are TRBV4-2 and TRBJ2-1; D tentatively reads TRBD1 or TRBD2 (5 bases each). The CDR3 runs to 12 residues. The V and J ends lost 1 base and 10 bases respectively, with 8 bases between them. The germline V gene has CDR1 LGHNA and CDR2 YNFKEQ.

In its sample, this clonotype was seen many times. This chain connects TRBV20-1 to TRBJ1-2; D is undetermined. Germline V gene data show CDR1 as DFQATT and CDR2 as SNEGSKA (reference sequence). This CDR3 comprises 14 residues. Between the trimmed V and J ends, which lost 5 bases and 4 bases, there was a span of 17 bases. CDR3 amino acids: CSAGRKAKSYGYTF. DNA of the CDR3: TGCAGTGCTGGGCGCAAGGCGAAAAGCTATGGCTACACCTTC.

This clonotype showed up many times. The chain combines TRBV21-1 with TRBJ2-4; the listed D gene, TRBD1, was not tested against the DNA. TRBV21-1 is tagged as a pseudogene. The length of the CDR3 is 14 residues. The CDR3 DNA sequence: TGTGCCACCCCCTGCTGGGGGGCCAAAAACATTCAGTACTTC. It specifies CATPCWGAKNIQYF.

This clonotype was observed many times. V is TRBV5-1 and J is TRBJ2-3; D may be TRBD1 or TRBD2 (5 bases each). Trimming took off 4 bases at V and 2 bases at J, with 17 bases between the two ends. Germline-derived CDR1 and CDR2 are SGHRS and YFSETQ. The CDR3 consists of 16 residues. For the CDR3, the DNA is TGCGCCAGCAGCCCCACAACCGGGGCGTACACAGATACGCAGTATTTT. Translation gives CASSPTTGAYTDTQYF.

This clonotype was seen at least ten times. V usage is TRBV5-1 and J usage is TRBJ1-5; D is unresolved. Germline V gene data show CDR1 as SGHRS and CDR2 as YFSETQ. This CDR3 region has 13 residues. Between the trimmed V and J ends, which lost 4 bases and 4 bases, there was a span of 9 bases. The CDR3 DNA sequence: TGCGCCAGCAGCCCAAACTATAATCAGCCCCAGCATTTT. This encodes CASSPNYNQPQHF.

This clonotype came up a few times. V is TRBV4-3 and J is TRBJ2-3, with no clear D. The V gene's germline CDR1 is LGHNA and CDR2 YSLEER. V lost 4 bases and J 0 bases, leaving 14 bases between the germline ends. The CDR3 has 16 amino acids. The CDR3, as DNA: TGCGCCAGCAGCCTTTCGACGGTCTCTAGCACAGATACGCAGTATTTT. This sequence encodes CASSLSTVSSTDTQYF.

This clonotype was found many times. The genes are TRBV5-1 and TRBJ1-1; D is ambiguous. V lost 2 bases and J lost 4, with 6 bases in between. Germline CDR1 reads SGHRS; CDR2 reads YFSETQ. There are 12 residues in the CDR3. CDR3: CASSFQGTEAFF. The CDR3 DNA follows: TGCGCCAGCAGCTTCCAAGGCACTGAAGCTTTCTTT.

This clonotype appeared many times. The chain links TRBV20-1 to TRBJ2-3; 10 bases line up with TRBD2. CDR1 is DFQATT and CDR2 is SNEGSKA in the germline V gene (reference sequence). CDR3 length: 16 residues. The V gene end was trimmed by 1 base and the J gene end by 2 bases; junction bases not matched to a gene: 6. CDR3 sequence (DNA): TGCAGTGCTAGAGTGATTAGCGGGGGGACCACAGATACGCAGTATTTT. This translates into CSARVISGGTTDTQYF.

This clonotype was detected many times. V is TRBV18 and J is TRBJ2-1; 9 positions match TRBD1. After removal of 1 base from V and 8 bases from J, the junction contained 9 bases not matched to a gene. The germline gives CDR1 KGHSH, CDR2 LQKENI. The CDR3 sequence is 16 residues long. The DNA for the CDR3 is TGTGCCAGCTCACCACGCACCGGGACAGGGAAAGATGAGCAGTTCTTC. As protein: CASSPRTGTGKDEQFF.

This clonotype is a singleton in its sample. The gene calls are TRBV6-5 and TRBJ2-5; D not certain. Per the germline V gene, CDR1 is MNHEY and CDR2 is SVGAGI. The V and J ends lost 0 bases and 3 bases respectively, with 14 bases between them. The CDR3 length is 16 residues. The CDR3 spells CASSYSGVRDKETQYF. The CDR3 DNA follows: TGTGCCAGCAGTTACTCTGGGGTACGCGACAAAGAGACCCAGTACTTC.

This clonotype was seen at least ten times. The genes are TRBV5-1 and TRBJ2-2; D might be TRBD1 (6 bases). The V gene lost 3 bases and the J gene lost 3 bases, with 15 bases spanning the gap. This CDR3 contains 16 residues. In germline, CDR1 is SGHRS, CDR2 YFSETQ. The CDR3 region has the DNA TGCGCCAGCAGCTCTTCCTCGGGACACTACACCGGGGAGCTGTTTTTT. Its translation is CASSSSSGHYTGELFF. The complete variable domain, with remaining parts taken from reference TRBV5-1 and TRBJ2-2, reads KAGVTQTPRYLIKTRGQQVTLSCSPISGHRSVSWYQQTPGQGLQFLFEYFSETQRNKGNFPGRFSGRQFSNSRSEMNVSTLELGDSALYLCASSSSSGHYTGELFFGEGSRLTVL.

This clonotype was counted many times. The V and J genes are TRBV27 and TRBJ1-1; D uncertain. V was clipped by 8 bases and J by 2 bases, with 15 bases between them. Germline CDR1 and CDR2: MNHEY and SMNVEV (reference sequence). The CDR3 totals 14 residues. The CDR3 protein is CASSRGRSNTEAFF. The CDR3 DNA follows: TGTGCCAGCTCGCGAGGACGGAGCAACACTGAAGCTTTCTTT.

This clonotype showed up many times. The V and J genes are TRBV20-1 and TRBJ1-2; 9 bases line up with TRBD1. This CDR3 is built from 13 residues. The germline V gene has CDR1 DFQATT and CDR2 SNEGSKA (reference sequence). After removal of 0 bases from V and 4 bases from J, the junction contained 0 bases not matched to a gene. The CDR3 DNA is TGCAGTGCTAGAGAGACAGGGGGCTATGGCTACACCTTC. This gives the protein CSARETGGYGYTF.

Ten or more counts support this clonotype. The chain recombines TRBV7-9 with TRBJ2-7, with D perhaps matching TRBD2 (5 bases). Germline V lookup: CDR1 SEHNR, CDR2 FQNEAQ (reference sequence). Deletions cut 5 bases from V and 3 bases from J, with 11 bases between. This CDR3 has 13 residues. The CDR3 bases are TGTGCCAGCAGCCCCGGTGGACTCTACGAGCAGTACTTC. It codes for CASSPGGLYEQYF.

This clonotype was detected ten times or more. The chain carries TRBV12-3 or TRBV12-4 and TRBJ1-5; unclear D gene. CDR3 size: 15 residues. Trimming cost V 1 base and J 4 bases, with 11 bases left between them. The CDR3 DNA is TGTGCCAGCAGTTTAGACGCACCCGCGAATCAGCCCCAGCATTTT. It translates to CASSLDAPANQPQHF.

As regards this clonotype: A much larger clonotype is one base distant, so this may be a read error. The chain combines TRBV2 with TRBJ1-2, with D hard to call. V shed 3 bases and J shed 3 bases, with 2 bases lying between them. This CDR3 spans 11 amino acids. Looked up from germline, CDR1 is SNHLY and CDR2 is FYNNEI. CDR3 bases: TGTGCCAGCAGTGATTACTATGGCTACACCTTC. It translates to CASSDYYGYTF.

This clonotype has ten or more counts. V usage is TRBV11-2 and J usage is TRBJ2-5, with no clear D. Between the trimmed V and J ends, which lost 4 bases and 3 bases, there was a span of 6 bases. CDR1 and CDR2 from the germline V gene are SGHAT and FQNNGV. This CDR3 is built from 12 residues. This CDR3 reads CASSWVEETQYF. For the CDR3, the DNA is TGTGCCAGCAGCTGGGTCGAAGAGACCCAGTACTTC.

In its sample, this clonotype was seen a few times. The chain is built from TRBV7-3 and TRBJ1-1; no clear D gene. Germline CDR1 and CDR2: SGHTA and FQGTGA. This CDR3 is 13 amino acids long. V was cut by 0 bases and J by 8 bases, with 10 bases left in between. DNA of the CDR3: TGTGCCAGCAGCTTAACCGGCATTACCGAAGCTTTCTTT. Amino acid sequence: CASSLTGITEAFF.

The sample holds many counts of this clonotype. The rearrangement joins TRBV20-1 to TRBJ2-3, with unresolved D. V was clipped by 5 bases and J by 3 bases, with 15 bases between them. The CDR3 runs to 14 residues. Germline CDR1 and CDR2: DFQATT and SNEGSKA (reference sequence). The CDR3 DNA sequence: TGCAGTGCTCGGACCTACCGAACTACAGATACGCAGTATTTT. Protein product: CSARTYRTTDTQYF.

This clonotype was seen many times. The rearrangement uses TRBV12-3 or TRBV12-4 and TRBJ1-1; D gene uncertain. The CDR3 totals 16 residues. The ends were cut back, 1 base at V and 1 base at J, with 13 bases in the middle. The CDR3 sequence is CASSLVSQLGNTEAFF. CDR3 nucleotides: TGTGCCAGCAGTTTAGTCTCGCAGCTAGGGAACACTGAAGCTTTCTTT.

The gene calls are TRBV7-2 and TRBJ2-7, with 7 bases that match TRBD1. V was pared by 4 bases and J by 6 bases, with 9 bases of the junction left unmatched. CDR1 is SGHTA, CDR2 FQGNSA, per germline. The CDR3 length is 14 residues. The CDR3 DNA reads TGTGCCAGCAGCTCCCCGACAGGGCGACGCGAGCAGTACTTC. This encodes CASSSPTGRREQYF. The complete variable domain, with remaining parts taken from reference TRBV7-2 and TRBJ2-7, reads GAGVSQSPSNKVTEKGKDVELRCDPISGHTALYWYRQSLGQGLEFLIYFQGNSAPDKSGLPSDRFSAERTGGSVSTLTIQRTQQEDSAVYLCASSSPTGRREQYFGPGTRLTVT.

The chain employs TRBV7-9 and TRBJ2-3, with TRBD1 matching 9 bases. Per the germline V gene, CDR1 is SEHNR and CDR2 is FQNEAQ (reference sequence). CDR3 length: 16 amino acids. The ends lost 4 bases at V and 1 base at J; junction bases unmatched: 6. The CDR3 spells CASSSRTGAGTDTQYF. The CDR3 nucleotides are TGTGCCAGCAGCTCTCGGACAGGGGCCGGCACAGATACGCAGTATTTT.

This clonotype has at least ten counts. The chain is built from TRBV4-3 and TRBJ2-2; D is unresolved. CDR3 length equals 18 residues. CDR1 LGHNA and CDR2 YSLEER come from the germline V gene. V was clipped by 0 bases and J by 8 bases, with 22 bases between them. CDR3 in amino acids: CASSQDSRVVVSLGELFF. The CDR3 DNA follows: TGCGCCAGCAGCCAAGATAGTAGGGTGGTTGTATCTTTAGGGGAGCTGTTTTTT.

The chain couples TRBV11-2 to TRBJ2-2; D ambiguous. The CDR3 has 14 amino acids. Deletions cut 5 bases from V and 4 bases from J, with 11 bases between. Germline lookup yields CDR1 SGHAT and CDR2 FQNNGV. CDR3 sequence reads: CASSPQELTGELFF. CDR3 bases: TGTGCCAGCAGCCCCCAAGAACTCACCGGGGAGCTGTTTTTT.

This clonotype was seen at least ten times. The chain carries TRBV20-1 and TRBJ1-1; 7 bases are shared with TRBD1. Trimming at V came to 6 bases and at J to 4 bases, leaving 17 bases not matched to a gene. Looked up from germline, CDR1 is DFQATT and CDR2 is SNEGSKA (reference sequence). This CDR3 contains 16 residues. CDR3 in DNA: TGCAGTGCCCCGAAGTCTCCGACAGGGTCGGGCACTGAAGCTTTCTTT. Encoded protein: CSAPKSPTGSGTEAFF.

In regard to this clonotype: This may be a read error, as it is one base from a much larger clone. The chain carries TRBV20-1 and TRBJ1-4; possibly TRBD1 for D (5 bases). Germline assignment: CDR1 DFQATT and CDR2 SNEGSKA (reference sequence). This CDR3 region has 13 residues. CDR3 sequence: CNAQWGANEKLFF. The CDR3 nucleotides read TGCAATGCTCAGTGGGGGGCTAATGAAAAACTGTTTTTT.

This clonotype was found many times. The V and J genes are TRBV20-1 and TRBJ2-3; the match to TRBD2 covers 8 bases. The ends lost 6 bases at V and 1 base at J; junction bases unmatched: 9. The CDR3 sequence is 15 residues long. The germline V gene has CDR1 DFQATT and CDR2 SNEGSKA (reference sequence). The chain's CDR3 is CSARRAGARTDTQYF. For the CDR3, the DNA is TGCAGTGCCAGACGAGCGGGGGCCCGCACAGATACGCAGTATTTT.

This clonotype was seen many times. This chain uses TRBV5-1 with TRBJ2-7, with 13 bases identical to TRBD2. The CDR3 runs 15 residues. Germline loops: CDR1 SGHRS, CDR2 YFSETQ. Trimming cost V 2 bases and J 6 bases; bases outside gene matches: 5. CDR3 coding DNA: TGCGCCAGCAGCTTCCTCACTAGCGGGGGGGTCGAGCAGTACTTC. Encoded protein: CASSFLTSGGVEQYF.